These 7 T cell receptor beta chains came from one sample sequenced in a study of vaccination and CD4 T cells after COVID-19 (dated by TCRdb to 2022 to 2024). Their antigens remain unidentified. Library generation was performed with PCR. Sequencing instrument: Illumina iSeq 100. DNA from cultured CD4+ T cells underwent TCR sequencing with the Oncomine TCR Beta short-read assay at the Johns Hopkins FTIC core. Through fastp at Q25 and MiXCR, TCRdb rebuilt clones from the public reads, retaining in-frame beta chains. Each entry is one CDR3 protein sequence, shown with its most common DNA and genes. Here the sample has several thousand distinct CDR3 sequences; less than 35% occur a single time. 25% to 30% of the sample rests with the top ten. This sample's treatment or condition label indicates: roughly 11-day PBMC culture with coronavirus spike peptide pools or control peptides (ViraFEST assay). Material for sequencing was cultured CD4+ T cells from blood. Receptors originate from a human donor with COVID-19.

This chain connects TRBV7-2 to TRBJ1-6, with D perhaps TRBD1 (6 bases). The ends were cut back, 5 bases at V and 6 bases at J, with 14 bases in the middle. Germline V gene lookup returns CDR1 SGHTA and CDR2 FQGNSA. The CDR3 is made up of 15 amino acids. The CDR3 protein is CASSLGGRGNSPLHF. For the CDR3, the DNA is TGTGCCAGCAGCCTCGGCGGCAGGGGTAATTCACCCCTCCACTTT.

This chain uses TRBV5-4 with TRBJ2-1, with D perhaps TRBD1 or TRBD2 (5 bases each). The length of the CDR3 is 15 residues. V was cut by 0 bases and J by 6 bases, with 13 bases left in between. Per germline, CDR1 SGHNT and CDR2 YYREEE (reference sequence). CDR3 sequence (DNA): TGTGCCAGCAGCTTGGTAGCTAGTGGGGGCAATGAGCAGTTCTTC. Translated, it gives CASSLVASGGNEQFF.

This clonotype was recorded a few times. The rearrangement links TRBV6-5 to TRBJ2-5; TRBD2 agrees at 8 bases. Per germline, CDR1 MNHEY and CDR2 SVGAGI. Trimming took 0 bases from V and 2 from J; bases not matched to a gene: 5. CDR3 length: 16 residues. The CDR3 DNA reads TGTGCCAGCAGTTACTCGATAAGCGGGGGTCAAGAGACCCAGTACTTC. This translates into CASSYSISGGQETQYF.

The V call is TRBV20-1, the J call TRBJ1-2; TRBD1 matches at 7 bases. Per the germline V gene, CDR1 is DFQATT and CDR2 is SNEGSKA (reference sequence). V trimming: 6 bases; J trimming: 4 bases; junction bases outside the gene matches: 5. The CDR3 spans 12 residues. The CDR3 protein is CSATTGPYGYTF. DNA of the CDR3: TGCAGTGCAACGACAGGGCCCTATGGCTACACCTTC.

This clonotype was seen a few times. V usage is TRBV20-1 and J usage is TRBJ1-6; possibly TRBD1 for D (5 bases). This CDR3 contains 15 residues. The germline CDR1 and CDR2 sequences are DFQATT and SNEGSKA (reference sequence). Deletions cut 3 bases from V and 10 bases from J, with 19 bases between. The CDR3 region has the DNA TGCAGTGCTAGTGTCCAGGGTAAAGGAGGATCACCCCTCCACTTT. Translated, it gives CSASVQGKGGSPLHF.

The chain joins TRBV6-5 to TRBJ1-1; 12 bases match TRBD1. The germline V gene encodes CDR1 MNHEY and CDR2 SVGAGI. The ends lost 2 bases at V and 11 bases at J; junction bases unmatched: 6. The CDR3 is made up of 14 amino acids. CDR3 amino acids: CASSYHGTGGGAFF. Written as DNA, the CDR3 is TGTGCCAGCAGTTACCACGGGACAGGGGGCGGGGCTTTCTTT.

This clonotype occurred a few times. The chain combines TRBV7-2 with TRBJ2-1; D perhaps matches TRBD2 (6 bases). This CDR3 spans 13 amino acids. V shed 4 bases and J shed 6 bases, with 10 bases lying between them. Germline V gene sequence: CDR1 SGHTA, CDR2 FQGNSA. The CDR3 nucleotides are TGTGCCAGCAGCTCGGGACTCTTCAATGAGCAGTTCTTC. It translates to CASSSGLFNEQFF.